Listed here are 20 T cell receptor beta chains from one sample, sequenced in a study of identical twins. One entry per CDR3 protein results from TCRdb running MiXCR on the 5' RACE reads. The table records hundreds of thousands of distinct CDR3 sequences, 9% to 15% of them present only once. The same data also contributed to another study, on yellow fever vaccine responses in identical twins.

The sample was PBMCs. These receptors all stem from a woman under 30 in good health.

The rearrangement uses TRBV7-9 and TRBJ2-4; D tentatively fits TRBD1 or TRBD2 (6 bases each). Trimming stripped 5 bases from V and 6 bases from J, with 17 bases between. The CDR3 runs to 15 residues. The germline gives CDR1 SEHNR, CDR2 FQNEAQ (reference sequence). DNA of the CDR3: TGTGCCAGCAGCCCGTTATGGGGGGCGGGAAACATTCAGTACTTC. Protein: CASSPLWGAGNIQYF.

This clonotype was observed a few times. Written as DNA, the CDR3 is TGTGCCAGCGTTCCTCAGGGTTTCTGGGACACCATATATTTT. This codes for CASVPQGFWDTIYF. The chain recombines TRBV2 with TRBJ1-3; a weak D match, TRBD1 (5 bases). Germline V gene sequence: CDR1 SNHLY, CDR2 FYNNEI. The CDR3 contains 14 residues. Trimming took off 8 bases at V and 8 bases at J, with 19 bases between the two ends.

This sequence joins TRBV14 and TRBJ2-1, with D tentatively TRBD2 (5 bases). Germline V CDR1 and CDR2: SGHDN, FVKESK. The CDR3 length is 15 residues. The V end was cut by 0 bases, the J end by 4 bases, with 10 bases between. CDR3 region: CASSQEGRTYNEQFF. In DNA form, the CDR3 reads TGTGCCAGCAGCCAAGAGGGTAGGACTTACAATGAGCAGTTCTTC.

The rearrangement joins TRBV2 to TRBJ2-1, with D unclear. The CDR3 length is 12 residues. Germline CDR1 is SNHLY and CDR2 is FYNNEI. Trimming took off 8 bases at V and 2 bases at J, with 7 bases between the two ends. The CDR3 is CASVGAYNEQFF. CDR3 nucleotide sequence: TGTGCCAGCGTCGGAGCCTACAATGAGCAGTTCTTC.

This clonotype was found a few times. V and J are TRBV18 and TRBJ1-1; D uncertain. The CDR3 sequence is 14 residues long. Germline CDR1 reads KGHSH; CDR2 reads LQKENI. Trimming removed 2 bases from V and 4 bases from J, with 11 bases in between. The CDR3 DNA reads TGTGCCAGCTCACCAGCCCGGGTGGGCACTGAAGCTTTCTTT. Amino acid sequence: CASSPARVGTEAFF.

This clonotype was seen many times. This rearrangement joins TRBV12-5 to TRBJ2-5; a weak D match, TRBD1 (6 bases). CDR1 and CDR2 (germline): LGHNT, FRNRAP. V lost 0 bases and J 4 bases, leaving 15 bases between the germline ends. The CDR3 extends over 16 amino acids. The CDR3 loop reads CASGLVRADSSETQYF. The CDR3 region has the DNA TGTGCTAGTGGTTTGGTACGAGCGGACAGTTCAGAGACCCAGTACTTC.

The genes are TRBV21-1 and TRBJ1-2; TRBD1, the table's D call, was not compared with the DNA. TRBV21-1 is noted as a pseudogene. The CDR3 is made up of 17 amino acids. CDR3 amino acids: CASSKEVWLTGGRGYTF. In DNA, the CDR3 is TGTGCCAGCAGCAAAGAAGTTTGGCTCACAGGGGGTAGGGGCTACACCTTC.

This clonotype was seen ten or more times. The chain combines TRBV2 with TRBJ1-3; weak D call: TRBD1 (5 bases). This CDR3 has 15 residues. Trimming cost V 6 bases and J 0 bases, with 12 bases left between them. The germline gives CDR1 SNHLY, CDR2 FYNNEI. Here the CDR3 DNA reads TGTGCCAGCAGAGCCCGACAGCTCTCTGGAAACACCATATATTTT. Protein product: CASRARQLSGNTIYF. The full variable domain, completed using reference TRBV2 and TRBJ1-3, is EPEVTQTPSHQVTQMGQEVILRCVPISNHLYFYWYRQILGQKVEFLVSFYNNEISEKSEIFDDQFSVERPDGSNFTLKIRSTKLEDSAMYFCASRARQLSGNTIYFGEGSWLTVV.

There are many counts of this clonotype. The rearrangement links TRBV7-6 to TRBJ1-6; D possibly corresponds to TRBD1 (6 bases). The CDR3 length is 13 residues. With 5 bases removed from V and 7 bases from J, the gap between germline ends came to 9 bases. In germline, CDR1 is SGHVS, CDR2 FNYEAQ. CDR3 DNA: TGTGCCAGCAGCGTGGACAGAAATTCACCCCTCCACTTT. Translation: CASSVDRNSPLHF. Full variable domain (outside the CDR3, taken from reference TRBV7-6 and TRBJ1-6): GAGVSQSPRYKVTKRGQDVALRCDPISGHVSLYWYRQALGQGPEFLTYFNYEAQQDKSGLPNDRFSAERPEGSISTLTIQRTEQRDSAMYRCASSVDRNSPLHFGNGTRLTVT.

The chain links TRBV6-5 to TRBJ2-2, with D perhaps matching TRBD1 (6 bases). There are 17 residues in the CDR3. The germline V and J ends were trimmed by 0 bases and 2 bases, with 13 bases remaining between them. CDR1 and CDR2 (germline): MNHEY, SVGAGI. CDR3 bases: TGTGCCAGCAGTTACTCGAACAGCAGGGGTAACACCGGGGAGCTGTTTTTT. Protein: CASSYSNSRGNTGELFF.

This clonotype was detected only a few times. The genes are TRBV20-1 and TRBJ1-2; D might be TRBD1 (6 bases). The CDR3 has 15 residues. CDR1 and CDR2 (germline): DFQATT, SNEGSKA (reference sequence). The V gene lost 6 bases and the J gene lost 0 bases, with 17 bases spanning the gap. The CDR3: CSAPRGAGPNYGYTF. The DNA of the CDR3 is TGCAGTGCCCCCCGGGGGGCGGGGCCTAACTATGGCTACACCTTC.

The chain has TRBV29-1 and TRBJ1-4, with D perhaps TRBD1 (6 bases). CDR3 length: 13 residues. Trimming left V 5 bases short and J 8 bases short, with 15 bases between. The germline V gene encodes CDR1 SQVTM and CDR2 ANQGSEA. CDR3 amino acids: CSVQGGLEEKLFF. For the CDR3, the DNA is TGCAGCGTTCAAGGGGGGTTGGAAGAAAAACTGTTTTTT. Full variable domain (remainder filled in from reference TRBV29-1 and TRBJ1-4): SAVISQKPSRDICQRGTSLTIQCQVDSQVTMMFWYRQQPGQSLTLIATANQGSEATYESGFVIDKFPISRPNLTFSTLTVSNMSPEDSSIYLCSVQGGLEEKLFFGSGTQLSVL.

This clonotype was picked up many times. The chain couples TRBV7-9 to TRBJ1-3, with unresolved D. V was trimmed by 0 bases and J by 3 bases, leaving 0 bases between them. CDR1 SEHNR and CDR2 FQNEAQ come from the germline V gene (reference sequence). This CDR3 comprises 12 residues. CDR3 in amino acids: CASSLAGNTIYF. DNA for the CDR3: TGTGCCAGCAGCTTAGCTGGAAACACCATATATTTT.

The chain couples TRBV5-8 to TRBJ2-7, with a possible D match to TRBD2 (6 bases). The CDR3 extends over 17 amino acids. Trimming removed 4 bases from V and 0 bases from J, with 20 bases in between. Germline CDR1 is SGHTS and CDR2 is YDEGEE. The chain's CDR3 is CASSREPGYVVSYEQYV. The CDR3 DNA reads as TGTGCCAGCAGCCGGGAGCCCGGATACGTCGTCTCCTACGAGCAGTACGTC.

This sequence joins TRBV5-1 and TRBJ2-5; unclear D gene. In germline, CDR1 is SGHRS, CDR2 YFSETQ. Trimming shortened V by 0 bases and J by 5 bases, and 17 bases separated the two germline ends. This CDR3 is 16 amino acids long. The CDR3 sequence is CASSLALQIVTETQYF. In DNA, the CDR3 is TGCGCCAGCAGCTTGGCCTTGCAAATAGTAACCGAGACCCAGTACTTC. The full variable domain, with the rest looked up from reference TRBV5-1 and TRBJ2-5, is KAGVTQTPRYLIKTRGQQVTLSCSPISGHRSVSWYQQTPGQGLQFLFEYFSETQRNKGNFPGRFSGRQFSNSRSEMNVSTLELGDSALYLCASSLALQIVTETQYFGPGTRLLVL.

J is TRBJ2-3 and V is TRBV7-6; D is ambiguous. The CDR3 contains 12 residues. The V gene lost 0 bases and the J gene lost 8 bases, with 6 bases spanning the gap. Germline V gene data show CDR1 as SGHVS and CDR2 as FNYEAQ. Here the CDR3 DNA reads TGTGCCAGCAGCTTAGCGACGGGTACGCAGTATTTT. This gives the protein CASSLATGTQYF.

A few counts support this clonotype. The chain uses TRBV4-2 and TRBJ2-4; 14 bases line up with TRBD2. The J segment lost 4 bases and the V segment lost 1 base, leaving 3 bases of the junction unmatched. Germline values: CDR1 LGHNA, CDR2 YNFKEQ. The CDR3 extends over 17 amino acids. CDR3: CASSQGTSGRTKNIQYF. Written as DNA, the CDR3 is TGTGCCAGCAGCCAAGGGACTAGCGGGAGGACAAAAAACATTCAGTACTTC.

This sequence joins TRBV3-1 and TRBJ1-6; 7 bases match TRBD1. The germline V gene encodes CDR1 LGHDT and CDR2 YNNKEL (reference sequence). There are 18 residues in the CDR3. J was trimmed by 7 bases and V by 2 bases; bases with no gene match: 14. CDR3 in DNA: TGTGCCAGCAGCCAACTGTCGGGGACAGCCATTAAAAATTCACCCCTCCACTTT. It translates to CASSQLSGTAIKNSPLHF.

The chain combines TRBV5-1 with TRBJ2-1, with TRBD2 matching 7 bases. Germline V lookup: CDR1 SGHRS, CDR2 YFSETQ. CDR3 length equals 15 residues. J lost 5 bases, V lost 1 base, and 6 bases had no gene match. This chain's CDR3 is CASSLSGKLNNEQFF. CDR3 nucleotide sequence: TGCGCCAGCAGCTTGAGCGGGAAATTGAACAATGAGCAGTTCTTC.

There are a few counts of this clonotype. The CDR3 region is CASSPGASGRGPYNEQFF. As DNA, the CDR3 is TGTGCCAGCAGCCCCGGCGCTAGCGGGAGAGGCCCCTACAATGAGCAGTTCTTC. The V and J genes are TRBV11-2 and TRBJ2-1; 10 positions match TRBD2. This CDR3 is built from 18 residues. Germline loops: CDR1 SGHAT, CDR2 FQNNGV. J was trimmed by 2 bases and V by 5 bases; bases with no gene match: 12.